This T cell receptor beta chain was identified during a study of T cell responses to AZD1222 COVID-19 vaccine. Overall study: Both about-4-week and about-12-week second-dose recipients were combined.

Data came from immunoSEQ multiplex PCR; TCRdb stores just in-frame clones and leaves some out. Of about 140,000 clones in the sample, under 95% were seen once. General study points: Only a handful of AZD1222 recipients, five to seven in all, had baseline seropositivity. Spike-specific TCR repertoires showed rising breadth and depth after two AZD1222 doses.

This clone has a single count. Its antigen is currently unknown. The TCR was taken from an adult in good health. Sequences were derived from peripheral blood, sampled on day 0 of AZD1222 vaccination.

CDR3: CASSRSGGYLYEQYF. The DNA of the CDR3 is TGTGCCAGCAGCCGATCAGGGGGCTACCTATACGAGCAGTACTTC. J is TRBJ2-7 and V is TRBV27, with 8 bases matching TRBD1. The V gene end was trimmed by 6 bases and the J gene end by 4 bases; junction bases not matched to a gene: 11. The CDR3 loop spans 15 amino acids. Germline V gene lookup returns CDR1 MNHEY and CDR2 SMNVEV (reference sequence).